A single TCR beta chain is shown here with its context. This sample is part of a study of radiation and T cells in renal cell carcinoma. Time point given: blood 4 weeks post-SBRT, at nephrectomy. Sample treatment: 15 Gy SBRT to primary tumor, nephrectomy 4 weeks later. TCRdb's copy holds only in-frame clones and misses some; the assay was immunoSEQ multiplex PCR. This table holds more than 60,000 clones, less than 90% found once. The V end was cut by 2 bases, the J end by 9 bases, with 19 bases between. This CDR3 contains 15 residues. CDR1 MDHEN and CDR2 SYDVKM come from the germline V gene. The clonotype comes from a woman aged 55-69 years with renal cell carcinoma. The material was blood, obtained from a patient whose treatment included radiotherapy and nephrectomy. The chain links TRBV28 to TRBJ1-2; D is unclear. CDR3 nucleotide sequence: TGTGCCAGCAGTTTAGGCGTAGGGCCTGCCTCCCGCTACACCTTC. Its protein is CASSLGVGPASRYTF.